This T cell receptor beta chain was found in a study of CXCR3-negative and CXCR3-positive naive CD8 T cells. Whole-study results and caveats: Compared with CXCR3-negative naive cells, CXCR3-positive naive cells showed more hydrophobic TRB CDR3s. Similar TRBV-TRBJ usage characterized naive CXCR3-negative and CXCR3-positive cells; memory cells differed. Memory CD8+ cells showed much lower diversity, while both naive subsets were comparably high. Expression of CXCR3 was partially reduced after cryopreservation, and fresh PBMCs were used in most assays.

With regard to this clonotype: Its matching antigen is unknown.

Per CD8+ T cell subset, triplicate sorts of fewer than 350,000 cells each were done. Libraries were UMI-labeled 5' RACE TRB cDNA. TCRdb processed the 5' RACE reads again and assigns one entry to each CDR3 protein, with no DNA. The table lists some 150,000 distinct CDR3 sequences. The receptor was derived from a human donor in good health. Some clones in this sample may be carry-over from other donors' samples. Sequenced input: naive CXCR3+ CD8+ T cells from blood. Subset defined: CD45RO-CCR7+CD27+CD95- naive CD8+ T cells expressing CXCR3 (TNR3+).

CDR3 residues: CASSSLRTRTGELFF. V gene TRBV7-3 combines with J gene TRBJ2-2. CDR1 and CDR2 (germline): SGHTA, FQGTGA. The CDR3 spans 15 residues.